This T cell receptor (beta chain) was sequenced in a study of neurological immune-mediated disorders. Study conclusions and caveats: None of the CDR3 amino acid sequences of expanded clones recurred across subjects, suggesting private repertoires in all groups.

Per germline, CDR1 SQVTM and CDR2 ANQGSEA. The CDR3 has 12 amino acids. Indicated time point: technical triplicate 1. Points on this clonotype: Antigen unknown. One junction end disagrees with the germline gene, perhaps due to a read error.

cDNA was made by 5'RACE with 10-nucleotide random UMIs. MiXCR, run by TCRdb on the 5' RACE reads, gives a single entry per CDR3 protein. The sample shows roughly 25,000 distinct CDR3 sequences, around 14% of them seen only once. This sequence joins TRBV29-1 and TRBJ1-2; 7 positions agree with TRBD1. The specimen was CD4+ T cells from blood. The receptor was derived from a female donor with HTLV-1-associated myelopathy (HAM/TSP). The chain's CDR3 is CSDAGGNYGYTF. CDR3 bases: TGCAGCGACGCAGGGGGGAACTATGGATACACCTTC.